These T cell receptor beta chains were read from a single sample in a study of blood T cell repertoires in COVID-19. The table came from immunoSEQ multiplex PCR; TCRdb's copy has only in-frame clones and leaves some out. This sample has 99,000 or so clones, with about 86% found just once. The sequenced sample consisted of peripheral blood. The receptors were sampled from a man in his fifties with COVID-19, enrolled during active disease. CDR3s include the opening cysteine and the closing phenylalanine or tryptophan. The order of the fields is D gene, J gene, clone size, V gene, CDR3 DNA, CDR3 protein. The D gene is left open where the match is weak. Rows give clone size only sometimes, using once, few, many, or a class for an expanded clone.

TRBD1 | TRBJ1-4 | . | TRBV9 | TGTGCCAGCAGCCCCACAGGGGCCCCAACTAATGAAAAACTGTTTTTT | CASSPTGAPTNEKLFF
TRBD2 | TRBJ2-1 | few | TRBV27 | TGTGCCAGCAGTTTCTATCGGGGGGGCCGAGGTGAGCAGTTCTTC | CASSFYRGGRGEQFF
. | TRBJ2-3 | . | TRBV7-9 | TGTGCCAGCAGCTTATGGGGGGGCCTATCAGATACGCAGTATTTT | CASSLWGGLSDTQYF
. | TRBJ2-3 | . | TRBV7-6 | TGTGCCAGCAGCTTAGGGGGAGCCACTCGGAGTGATACGCAGTATTTT | CASSLGGATRSDTQYF
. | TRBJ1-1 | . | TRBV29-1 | TGCAGCGTGGGGGCCAGGGGAGTTCCTGAAGCTTTCTTT | CSVGARGVPEAFF
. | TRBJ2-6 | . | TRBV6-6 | TGTGCCAGCAAATTCAGGGAGGATGGGGCCAACGTCCTGACTTTC | CASKFREDGANVLTF
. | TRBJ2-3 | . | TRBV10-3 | TGTGCCATCAGCCAGAGCACAGATACGCAGTATTTT | CAISQSTDTQYF
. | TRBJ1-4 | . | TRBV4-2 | TGTGCCAGCACCCTGTCAGCTAATGAAAAACTGTTTTTT | CASTLSANEKLFF
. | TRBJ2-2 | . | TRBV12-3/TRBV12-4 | TGTGCCAGCAGTTTTATCGGGGAGCTGTTTTTT | CASSFIGELFF
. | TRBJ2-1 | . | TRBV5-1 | TGCGCCAGCAGCTACCAGCGGAATTACAATGAGCAGTTCTTC | CASSYQRNYNEQFF
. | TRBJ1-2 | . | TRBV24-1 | TGTGCCACCAGTGGGACAACTAACTATGGCTACACCTTC | CATSGTTNYGYTF
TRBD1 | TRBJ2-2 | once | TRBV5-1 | TGCGCCAGCAGCCCGGACAGGTTGGTCGGGGAGCTGTTTTTT | CASSPDRLVGELFF
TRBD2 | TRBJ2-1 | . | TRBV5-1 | TGCGCCAGCAGCTTAAATGCGGGGGGTCAAACCTACAATGAGCAGTTCTTC | CASSLNAGGQTYNEQFF
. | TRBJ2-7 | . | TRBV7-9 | TGTGCCAGCAGCCTGCAGACAAACACCTACGAGCAGTACTTC | CASSLQTNTYEQYF
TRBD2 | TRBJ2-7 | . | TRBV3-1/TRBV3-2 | TGTGCCAGCAGCCGACCGGGACTAGGCGTTTACGAGCAGTACTTC | CASSRPGLGVYEQYF
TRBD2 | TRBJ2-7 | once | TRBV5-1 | TGCGCCAGCAGCTCCGGGGGGGGTATCTACGAGCAGTACTTC | CASSSGGGIYEQYF
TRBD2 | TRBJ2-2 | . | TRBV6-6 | TGTGCCAGCAGTTATAGCGGGGGCCCGGAGACCGGGGAGCTGTTTTTT | CASSYSGGPETGELFF
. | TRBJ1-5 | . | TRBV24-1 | TGTGCCACCAGACACCCATGTCAGCCCCAGCATTTT | CATRHPCQPQHF
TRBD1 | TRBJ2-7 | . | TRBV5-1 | TGCGCCAGCAGCTTGTGGCAGGGGGCTTCCTACGAGCAGTACTTC | CASSLWQGASYEQYF
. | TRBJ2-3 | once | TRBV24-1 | TGTGCCACCAGCGACTCGCTCACAGATACGCAGTATTTT | CATSDSLTDTQYF
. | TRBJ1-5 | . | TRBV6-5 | TGTGCCAGCAGTTATCAGAGCAATCAGCCCCAGCATTTT | CASSYQSNQPQHF
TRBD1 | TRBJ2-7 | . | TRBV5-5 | TGTGCCAGCAGCTTAGCCGGGACAGGGGCCTACGAGCAGTACTTC | CASSLAGTGAYEQYF
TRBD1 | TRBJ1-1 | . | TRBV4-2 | TGTGCCAGCAGCTCTCAGACAGGGCCCACTGAAGCTTTCTTT | CASSSQTGPTEAFF
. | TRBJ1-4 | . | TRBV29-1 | TGCAGCGTTGAACAAAGGGAGTCTGAAAAACTGTTTTTT | CSVEQRESEKLFF
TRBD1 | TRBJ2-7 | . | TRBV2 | TGTGCCAGCCTCAGACAGGGAGTCTCCTACGAGCAGTACTTC | CASLRQGVSYEQYF
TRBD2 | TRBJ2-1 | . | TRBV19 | TGTGCCAGTACCCCACGGAGCGGGGGGGTTAATGAGCAGTTCTTC | CASTPRSGGVNEQFF
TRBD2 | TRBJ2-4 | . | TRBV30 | TGTGCCTGGAGTGGCTCGAGGACTAGCGGGGGAGACATTCAGTACTTC | CAWSGSRTSGGDIQYF
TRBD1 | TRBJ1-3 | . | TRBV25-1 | TGTGCCAGTTCGGGGGGACAGGGCAGTGGAAACACCATATATTTT | CASSGGQGSGNTIYF
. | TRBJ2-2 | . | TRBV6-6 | TGTGCCAGCAGTCAGACCCGACAGACCATTGGCACCGGGGAGCTGTTTTTT | CASSQTRQTIGTGELFF
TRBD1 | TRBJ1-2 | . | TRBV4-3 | TGCGCCAGCAGCCAAGGGGGACAGGGGGCCCACACCTTC | CASSQGGQGAHTF
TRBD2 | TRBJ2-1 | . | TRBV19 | TGTGCCAGTTCTACGCGGACTAGCGGCTTCTACAATGAGCAGTTCTTC | CASSTRTSGFYNEQFF
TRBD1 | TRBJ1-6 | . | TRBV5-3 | TGTGCCAGAAGCATACCACGGGACAGCTATAATTCACCCCTCCACTTT | CARSIPRDSYNSPLHF
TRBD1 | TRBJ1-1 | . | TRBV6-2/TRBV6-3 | TGTGCCAGCAGTTCCGGGACAGGGGGTTATACTGAAGCTTTCTTT | CASSSGTGGYTEAFF
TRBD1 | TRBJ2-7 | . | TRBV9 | TGTGCCAGCAGCGTAGGGCGGACAGGGCCCTACGAGCAGTACTTC | CASSVGRTGPYEQYF
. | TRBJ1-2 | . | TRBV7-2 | TGTGCCAGCAGCTTAGGGCAGGAATATGGCTACACCTTC | CASSLGQEYGYTF
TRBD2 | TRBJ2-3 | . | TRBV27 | TGTGCCAGCAGTCCACTAGCGGGGGGGGGCACAGATACGCAGTATTTT | CASSPLAGGGTDTQYF
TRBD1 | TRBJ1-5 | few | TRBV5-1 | TGCGCCAGCAGCGTCGGACAGGGTGATCAGCCCCAGCATTTT | CASSVGQGDQPQHF
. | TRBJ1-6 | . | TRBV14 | TGTGCCAGCAGCCAAGACTCGGGATATTCACCCCTCCACTTT | CASSQDSGYSPLHF
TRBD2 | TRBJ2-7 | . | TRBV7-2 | TGTGCCAGCAGCCAGATTAGCGGGGGGGCTCGCGAGCAGTACTTC | CASSQISGGAREQYF
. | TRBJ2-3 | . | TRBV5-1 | TGCGCCAGCAGCTTAGGTGGGCAAAGCACAGATACGCAGTATTTT | CASSLGGQSTDTQYF
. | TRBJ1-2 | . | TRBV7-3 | TGTGCCAGCAGTGACGGGGGTATGGGTGGCTACACCTTC | CASSDGGMGGYTF
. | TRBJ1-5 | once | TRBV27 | TGTGCCAGCAGTTTAGGGCGGGACAATCAGCCCCAGCATTTT | CASSLGRDNQPQHF
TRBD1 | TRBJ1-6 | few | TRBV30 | TGTGCCTGGGGGACAGGGGTTTCACCCCTCCACTTT | CAWGTGVSPLHF
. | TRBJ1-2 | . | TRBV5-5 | TGTGCCAGCAGCCCACGGGGGACGTATAATTATGGCTACACCTTC | CASSPRGTYNYGYTF
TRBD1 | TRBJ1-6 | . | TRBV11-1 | TGTGCCAGCAGCTCCCGGGACAGGGAAAATTCACCCCTCCACTTT | CASSSRDRENSPLHF
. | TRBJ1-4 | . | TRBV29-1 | TGCAGCGTTGAACGGGGGTCTGGGGAAAAACTGTTTTTT | CSVERGSGEKLFF
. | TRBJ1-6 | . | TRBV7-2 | TGTGCCAGCAGCTTAGGTGGCCAGTCGCATTCACCCCTCCACTTT | CASSLGGQSHSPLHF
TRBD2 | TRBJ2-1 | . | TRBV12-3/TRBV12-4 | TGTGCCAGCAGCCTAAGGGAGGGTGATGAGCAGTTCTTC | CASSLREGDEQFF
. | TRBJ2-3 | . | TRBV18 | TGTGCCAGCTCACCCGCAGGATGGGATACGCAGTATTTT | CASSPAGWDTQYF
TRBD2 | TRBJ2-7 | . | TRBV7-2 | TGTGCCAGCAGCTTAGCGAGGACTAGCGGGGTTCTATACGAGCAGTACTTC | CASSLARTSGVLYEQYF
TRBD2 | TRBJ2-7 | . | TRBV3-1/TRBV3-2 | TGTGCCAGCAGCCAAGGTGCTAGCGGGAGATATTACGAGCAGTACTTC | CASSQGASGRYYEQYF
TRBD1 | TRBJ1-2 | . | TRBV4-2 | TGTGCCAGCAGCGGACAGGGGGCCCGCTATGGCTACACCTTC | CASSGQGARYGYTF
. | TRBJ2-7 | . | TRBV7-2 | TGTGCCAGCAGCGGGCGAAATTCCTACGAGCAGTACTTC | CASSGRNSYEQYF
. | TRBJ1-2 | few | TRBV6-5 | TGTGCCAGCACCCCACTGGCGGCAAACTATGGCTACACCTTC | CASTPLAANYGYTF
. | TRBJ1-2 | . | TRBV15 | TGTGCCACCAGCAGAGTAAGGGGACAAACGAACACCTTC | CATSRVRGQTNTF